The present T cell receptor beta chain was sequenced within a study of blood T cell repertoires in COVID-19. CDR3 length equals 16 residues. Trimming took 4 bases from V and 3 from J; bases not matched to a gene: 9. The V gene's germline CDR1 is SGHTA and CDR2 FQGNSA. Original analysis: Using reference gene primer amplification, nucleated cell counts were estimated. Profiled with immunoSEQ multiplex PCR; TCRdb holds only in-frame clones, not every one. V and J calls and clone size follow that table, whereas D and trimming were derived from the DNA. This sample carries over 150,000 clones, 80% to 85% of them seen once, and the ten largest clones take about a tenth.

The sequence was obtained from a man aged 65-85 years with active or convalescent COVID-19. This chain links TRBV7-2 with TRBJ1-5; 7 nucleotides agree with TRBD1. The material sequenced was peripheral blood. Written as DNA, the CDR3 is TGTGCCAGCAGCTCCCGACAGGGCCTGTTCAATCAGCCCCAGCATTTT. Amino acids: CASSSRQGLFNQPQHF.